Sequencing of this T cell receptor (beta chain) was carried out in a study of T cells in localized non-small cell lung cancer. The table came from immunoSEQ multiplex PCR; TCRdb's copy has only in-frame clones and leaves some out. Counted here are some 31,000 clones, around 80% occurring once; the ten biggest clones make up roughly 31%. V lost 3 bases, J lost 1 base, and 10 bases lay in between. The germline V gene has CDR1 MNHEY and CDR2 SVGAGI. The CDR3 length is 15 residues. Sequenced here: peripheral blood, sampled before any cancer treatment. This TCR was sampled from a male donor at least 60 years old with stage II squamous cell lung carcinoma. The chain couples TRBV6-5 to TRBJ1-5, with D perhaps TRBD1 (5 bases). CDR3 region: CASSYSGDSNQPQHF. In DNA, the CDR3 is TGTGCCAGCAGTTATTCCGGGGACAGCAATCAGCCCCAGCATTTT.